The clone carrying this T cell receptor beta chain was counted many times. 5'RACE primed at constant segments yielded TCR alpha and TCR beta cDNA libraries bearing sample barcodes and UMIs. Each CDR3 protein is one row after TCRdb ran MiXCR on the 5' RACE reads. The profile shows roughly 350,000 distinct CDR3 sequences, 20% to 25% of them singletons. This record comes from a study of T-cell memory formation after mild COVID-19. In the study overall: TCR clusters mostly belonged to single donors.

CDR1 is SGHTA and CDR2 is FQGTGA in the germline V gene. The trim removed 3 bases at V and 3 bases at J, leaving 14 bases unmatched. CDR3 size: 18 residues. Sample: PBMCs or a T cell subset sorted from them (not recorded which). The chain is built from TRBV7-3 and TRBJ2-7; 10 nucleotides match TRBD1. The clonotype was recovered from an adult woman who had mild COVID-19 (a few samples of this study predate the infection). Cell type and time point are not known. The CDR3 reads CASSFGQGEKRDHYEQYF. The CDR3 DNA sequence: TGTGCCAGCAGCTTCGGACAGGGGGAAAAGCGGGACCACTACGAGCAGTACTTC.